One TCR beta chain is described in this entry. What it binds is not known. PCR was performed using 60 Vbeta and 13 Jbeta primers. Profiled with immunoSEQ multiplex PCR; TCRdb holds only in-frame clones, not every one. In the table there are about 180,000 clones, 77% of which are singletons. V shed 3 bases and J 0 bases; nucleotides not matched to a gene: 14. CDR1 and CDR2 from the germline V gene are SGHDT and YYEEEE. The CDR3 runs 18 residues. The data stem from a study of cytomegalovirus exposure and HLA in healthy donors. Overall study results and limits: Using the classifier, cytomegalovirus status was reportedly diagnosed with high specificity and sensitivity. Productive rates of about 87% or about 30% were seen for most TCR beta V segments in an earlier analysis. In a later analysis, TCR beta V- and J-gene trimming was associated with a missense DCLRE1C variant. It has been reported that TCR beta sequences accurately predicted the HLA-A and HLA-B alleles of most subjects.

The J gene is TRBJ1-1, the V gene TRBV5-6, with 7 bases identical to TRBD1. The sequencing sample was made of PBMCs. The sequence came from a man in his late teens or twenties in good health and CMV-seronegative. The CDR3 is CASSSPQIQTGMNTEAFF. Written as DNA, the CDR3 is TGTGCCAGCAGCTCGCCGCAAATACAGACAGGGATGAACACTGAAGCTTTCTTT.